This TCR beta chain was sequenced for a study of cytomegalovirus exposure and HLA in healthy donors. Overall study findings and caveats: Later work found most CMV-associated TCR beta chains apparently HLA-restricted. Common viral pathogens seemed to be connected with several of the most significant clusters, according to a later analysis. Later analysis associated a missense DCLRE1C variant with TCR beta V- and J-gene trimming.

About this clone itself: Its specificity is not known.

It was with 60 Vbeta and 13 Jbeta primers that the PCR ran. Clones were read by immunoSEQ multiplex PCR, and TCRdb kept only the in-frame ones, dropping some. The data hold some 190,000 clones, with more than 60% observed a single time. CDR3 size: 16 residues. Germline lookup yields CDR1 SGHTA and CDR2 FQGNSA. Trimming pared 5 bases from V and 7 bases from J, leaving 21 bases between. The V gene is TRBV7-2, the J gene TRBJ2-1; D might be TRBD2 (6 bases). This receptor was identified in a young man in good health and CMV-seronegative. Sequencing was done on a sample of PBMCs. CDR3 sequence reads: CASSARRGLAVNEQFF. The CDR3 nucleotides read TGTGCCAGCAGCGCCCGAAGGGGCTTAGCGGTTAATGAGCAGTTCTTC.